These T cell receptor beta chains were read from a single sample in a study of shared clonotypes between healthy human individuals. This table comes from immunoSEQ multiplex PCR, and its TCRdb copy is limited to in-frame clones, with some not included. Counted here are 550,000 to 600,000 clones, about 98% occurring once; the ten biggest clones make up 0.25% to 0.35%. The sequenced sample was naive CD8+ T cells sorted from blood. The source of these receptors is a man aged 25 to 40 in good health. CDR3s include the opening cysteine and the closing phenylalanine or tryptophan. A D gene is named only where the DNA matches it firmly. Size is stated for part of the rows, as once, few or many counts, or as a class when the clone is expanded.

CDR3 DNA: TGTGCCAGTAGTATCCGGGCAGGAATGCTTAACGAGCAGTACTTC; CDR3 protein: CASSIRAGMLNEQYF; D gene: NA; J gene: TRBJ2-7; clone size: NA; V gene: TRBV19
CDR3 DNA: TGTGCCAGCGGGTGGGACCTATACACAGATACGCAGTATTTT; CDR3 protein: CASGWDLYTDTQYF; D gene: NA; J gene: TRBJ2-3; clone size: NA; V gene: TRBV28
CDR3 DNA: TGTGCCAGCAGCATTGGGACTAGCTCTACAGATACGCAGTATTTT; CDR3 protein: CASSIGTSSTDTQYF; D gene: TRBD2; J gene: TRBJ2-3; clone size: NA; V gene: TRBV11-3
CDR3 DNA: TGTGCCAGCAGCTTGGTAGGGAAAGGTTACGAGCAGTACTTC; CDR3 protein: CASSLVGKGYEQYF; D gene: NA; J gene: TRBJ2-7; clone size: NA; V gene: TRBV5-6
CDR3 DNA: TGCGCCAGCAGCCCGGAGCCGGGACTAGCGGGAGTGGAGCAGTACTTC; CDR3 protein: CASSPEPGLAGVEQYF; D gene: TRBD2; J gene: TRBJ2-7; clone size: NA; V gene: TRBV4-1
CDR3 DNA: TGTGCCAGCAGTTCCCCCCCCGGGACAGGGCAAGAGACCCAGTACTTC; CDR3 protein: CASSSPPGTGQETQYF; D gene: TRBD1; J gene: TRBJ2-5; clone size: NA; V gene: TRBV6-6
CDR3 DNA: TGTGCCAGCAGCTCAAAAACGGGGAACACCGGGGAGCTGTTTTTT; CDR3 protein: CASSSKTGNTGELFF; D gene: NA; J gene: TRBJ2-2; clone size: once; V gene: TRBV7-8
CDR3 DNA: TGTGCCAGCAGCTTTGTTCAAGCCCGCTACGAGCAGTACTTC; CDR3 protein: CASSFVQARYEQYF; D gene: NA; J gene: TRBJ2-7; clone size: NA; V gene: TRBV5-6
CDR3 DNA: TGTGCCAGTAGTCCTGGGACGGTGTCCTACGAGCAGTACTTC; CDR3 protein: CASSPGTVSYEQYF; D gene: NA; J gene: TRBJ2-7; clone size: once; V gene: TRBV19
CDR3 DNA: TGTGCCAGCAACGAAACACCGCCCAACACTGAAGCTTTCTTT; CDR3 protein: CASNETPPNTEAFF; D gene: NA; J gene: TRBJ1-1; clone size: NA; V gene: TRBV6-6
CDR3 DNA: TGCGCCAGCAGCCCTACTTTGGGCAGGACGAATGAAAAACTGTTTTTT; CDR3 protein: CASSPTLGRTNEKLFF; D gene: NA; J gene: TRBJ1-4; clone size: NA; V gene: TRBV5-1
CDR3 DNA: TGTGCCAGCAGACCTAGCGGGTTCCAAGAGACCCAGTACTTC; CDR3 protein: CASRPSGFQETQYF; D gene: TRBD2; J gene: TRBJ2-5; clone size: NA; V gene: TRBV7-9
CDR3 DNA: TGTGCCAGCAGTTTTCTGGCTAGCGGGAGGGTTGAGCAGTTCTTC; CDR3 protein: CASSFLASGRVEQFF; D gene: TRBD2; J gene: TRBJ2-1; clone size: NA; V gene: TRBV27
CDR3 DNA: TGTGCCAGCAGCTTCGGGACCTACGAGCAGTACTTC; CDR3 protein: CASSFGTYEQYF; D gene: NA; J gene: TRBJ2-7; clone size: NA; V gene: TRBV13
CDR3 DNA: TGTGCCAGCAGTGAAGCAACGGGACCATACAATGAGCAGTTCTTC; CDR3 protein: CASSEATGPYNEQFF; D gene: NA; J gene: TRBJ2-1; clone size: NA; V gene: TRBV2
CDR3 DNA: TGTGCCAGCAGCTTAGGGACTAGCGGCTATAGCTCCTACAATGAGCAGTTCTTC; CDR3 protein: CASSLGTSGYSSYNEQFF; D gene: TRBD2; J gene: TRBJ2-1; clone size: NA; V gene: TRBV7-9
CDR3 DNA: TGTGCTAGCAGCTTAGCCAGGGCCCCCTACAATGAGCAGTTCTTC; CDR3 protein: CASSLARAPYNEQFF; D gene: NA; J gene: TRBJ2-1; clone size: NA; V gene: TRBV7-7
CDR3 DNA: TGTGCCAGCAGTTCCGCGGGACAGGGAATTCATGAGCAGTTCTTC; CDR3 protein: CASSSAGQGIHEQFF; D gene: TRBD1; J gene: TRBJ2-1; clone size: NA; V gene: TRBV6-1
CDR3 DNA: TGTGCCAGCTCACCCCCGGGACAGGGGAAGGTCGAGCAGTACTTC; CDR3 protein: CASSPPGQGKVEQYF; D gene: TRBD1; J gene: TRBJ2-7; clone size: once; V gene: TRBV18
CDR3 DNA: TGTGCCTGGGGGACAGGGTCCATGAACACTGAAGCTTTCTTT; CDR3 protein: CAWGTGSMNTEAFF; D gene: TRBD1; J gene: TRBJ1-1; clone size: NA; V gene: TRBV30
CDR3 DNA: TGTGCCAGCAGCGAAGCGGGAGGGATCATATATGAGCAGTTCTTC; CDR3 protein: CASSEAGGIIYEQFF; D gene: TRBD2; J gene: TRBJ2-1; clone size: NA; V gene: TRBV28
CDR3 DNA: TGCAGCGTTGAGGACACCCCCGAGACCCAGTACTTC; CDR3 protein: CSVEDTPETQYF; D gene: NA; J gene: TRBJ2-5; clone size: once; V gene: TRBV29-1
CDR3 DNA: TGTGCCAGCAGCTGGTTAGCGAACACCGGGGAGCTGTTTTTT; CDR3 protein: CASSWLANTGELFF; D gene: NA; J gene: TRBJ2-2; clone size: NA; V gene: TRBV7-9
CDR3 DNA: TGTGCCAGCAGTTTTATCGGGGGGCGAGAGCAGTTCTTC; CDR3 protein: CASSFIGGREQFF; D gene: NA; J gene: TRBJ2-1; clone size: NA; V gene: TRBV27
CDR3 DNA: TGTGCCAGCAGTTACGGACTAGCGGGAGTTACAGATACGCAGTATTTT; CDR3 protein: CASSYGLAGVTDTQYF; D gene: TRBD2; J gene: TRBJ2-3; clone size: NA; V gene: TRBV6-5
CDR3 DNA: TGTGCCAGCAGCTTGGCTATAACCGAGCTGGATGAGCAGTTCTTC; CDR3 protein: CASSLAITELDEQFF; D gene: NA; J gene: TRBJ2-1; clone size: NA; V gene: TRBV5-6
CDR3 DNA: TGTGCCAGCAGTTTACTATTACGTACAGGCGAAATGTCACTAGCCAAAAACATTCAGTACTTC; CDR3 protein: CASSLLLRTGEMSLAKNIQYF; D gene: NA; J gene: TRBJ2-4; clone size: NA; V gene: TRBV28
CDR3 DNA: TGTGCCAGCAGTCCCACCTCCGGGACAAACAAGCAGTACTTC; CDR3 protein: CASSPTSGTNKQYF; D gene: NA; J gene: TRBJ2-7; clone size: NA; V gene: TRBV27
CDR3 DNA: TGTGCCAGCAGCTCGGGTTCCGAGTCGGGAAAACTGTTTTTT; CDR3 protein: CASSSGSESGKLFF; D gene: NA; J gene: TRBJ1-4; clone size: NA; V gene: TRBV7-9
CDR3 DNA: TGTGCCAGCAGCTACAGTGCGGGAGTGCCAGATACGCAGTATTTT; CDR3 protein: CASSYSAGVPDTQYF; D gene: TRBD2; J gene: TRBJ2-3; clone size: NA; V gene: TRBV7-2
CDR3 DNA: TGTGCCAGCAGTCCTTCTGGGGATACTGAAGCTTTCTTT; CDR3 protein: CASSPSGDTEAFF; D gene: NA; J gene: TRBJ1-1; clone size: NA; V gene: TRBV2
CDR3 DNA: TGCGCCAGCCACCCAGGGGGAAGAACCGGGGAGCTGTTTTTT; CDR3 protein: CASHPGGRTGELFF; D gene: TRBD1; J gene: TRBJ2-2; clone size: NA; V gene: TRBV5-1
CDR3 DNA: TGTGCCAGCAGCTTAGCCGGGACAGAGGTCGATGGCTACACCTTC; CDR3 protein: CASSLAGTEVDGYTF; D gene: TRBD1; J gene: TRBJ1-2; clone size: NA; V gene: TRBV7-6
CDR3 DNA: TGTGCCAGCAGTTTCTACCGGGACAGGGGTGGCGATGAGCAGTTCTTC; CDR3 protein: CASSFYRDRGGDEQFF; D gene: TRBD1; J gene: TRBJ2-1; clone size: NA; V gene: TRBV6-5
CDR3 DNA: TGTGCTAGCAGCCGACTAGCGGGAGCATCCGGGGAGCTGTTTTTT; CDR3 protein: CASSRLAGASGELFF; D gene: TRBD2; J gene: TRBJ2-2; clone size: once; V gene: TRBV7-7
CDR3 DNA: TGTGCCAGCAGCGTTAACAGGGGAAGCTCCTACAATGAGCAGTTCTTC; CDR3 protein: CASSVNRGSSYNEQFF; D gene: TRBD1; J gene: TRBJ2-1; clone size: NA; V gene: TRBV7-2
CDR3 DNA: TGTGCCAGCAGCTTCGGAACGGGCTACGAGCAGTACTTC; CDR3 protein: CASSFGTGYEQYF; D gene: NA; J gene: TRBJ2-7; clone size: NA; V gene: TRBV5-4
CDR3 DNA: TGCGCCAGCAGCCAACAGACAGGGGGCTATGGCTACACCTTC; CDR3 protein: CASSQQTGGYGYTF; D gene: TRBD1; J gene: TRBJ1-2; clone size: NA; V gene: TRBV4-3
CDR3 DNA: TGCGCCAGCAGCCAACGGTTAGGACTAGCGGGGATCCAAGAGACCCAGTACTTC; CDR3 protein: CASSQRLGLAGIQETQYF; D gene: TRBD2; J gene: TRBJ2-5; clone size: NA; V gene: TRBV4-1
CDR3 DNA: TGTGCCAGCAGCTCGCCCAGCTCCTACGAGCAGTACTTC; CDR3 protein: CASSSPSSYEQYF; D gene: NA; J gene: TRBJ2-7; clone size: NA; V gene: TRBV5-5
CDR3 DNA: TGTGCCAGCAGCATTCGAGACCCGGGACAGGGAGAGCTGTTTTTT; CDR3 protein: CASSIRDPGQGELFF; D gene: TRBD1; J gene: TRBJ2-2; clone size: NA; V gene: TRBV9
CDR3 DNA: TGTGCCAGCAGGGCTCAGACCCAGTACTTC; CDR3 protein: CASRAQTQYF; D gene: NA; J gene: TRBJ2-5; clone size: NA; V gene: TRBV27
CDR3 DNA: TGTGCCATCAGCCTTACTAGCGGGAGGGCCGATACGCAGTATTTT; CDR3 protein: CAISLTSGRADTQYF; D gene: TRBD2; J gene: TRBJ2-3; clone size: NA; V gene: TRBV10-3
CDR3 DNA: TGCGCCAGCAGTGACTCCGGGACTAGTCCCTACGAGCAGTACTTC; CDR3 protein: CASSDSGTSPYEQYF; D gene: TRBD2; J gene: TRBJ2-7; clone size: NA; V gene: TRBV10-1
CDR3 DNA: TGTGCCAGCAGCGCACTAGGAAACCCCCCCATTAACGGGGAGCTGTTTTTT; CDR3 protein: CASSALGNPPINGELFF; D gene: NA; J gene: TRBJ2-2; clone size: NA; V gene: TRBV9